The 9 T cell receptor beta chains presented below share a single source sample, sequenced in a study of tumor-infiltrating lymphocytes in primary liver carcinoma. The tissue used was unsorted bulk material of about 17-33 mg. RNA and DNA were co-extracted from it with the AllPrep DNA/RNA mini kit. Starting material of about 0.45 ug total RNA yielded TCR beta cDNA via a constant-region primer. Three nested multiplex PCR rounds of slightly modified ARM-PCR generated TCR beta libraries. Use of TRBV1-TRBV30 forward primers with a C-beta reverse primer characterized the first two PCR rounds, which lasted 10 cycles each. TCRdb analysed the multiplex PCR reads with MiXCR anew, one entry per CDR3 protein. This sample has approximately 46,000 distinct CDR3 sequences; more than 70% occur once, and the top ten carry over 30%. The material sequenced was tumor-adjacent normal liver tissue. All receptors derive from a woman under 40 with primary liver carcinoma and hepatitis B virus infection.

Remarks on this clonotype: This may be a read error, as it is one base from a much larger clone. The V and J genes are TRBV11-2 and TRBJ1-2; possible D gene TRBD1, 5 bases. Germline values: CDR1 SGHAT, CDR2 FQNNGV. This CDR3 contains 15 residues. In DNA form, the CDR3 reads TGTGCCAGCAGCTTAGATGGGATGGCAGGGAGAGGCTACGCCTTC. Amino acids: CASSLDGMAGRGYAF.

To note about this clonotype: A junction end diverges from the germline sequence, so it may reflect a read error. The V gene is TRBV6-2 or TRBV6-3, the J gene TRBJ2-7; D unresolved. The CDR3 extends over 17 amino acids. The V gene's germline CDR1 is MNHEY and CDR2 SVGEGT. The CDR3 nucleotides read TGTGCCAACAGTCTTCGGTTAGCCCCAAAGAAGACTTACGAGCAGTACTTC. Translating it yields CANSLRLAPKKTYEQYF.

This clonotype was recorded many times. This chain connects TRBV6-2 or TRBV6-3 to TRBJ2-7; no clear D gene. V dropped 1 base and J dropped 1 base, with 8 bases sitting between them. The germline CDR1 and CDR2 sequences are MNHEY and SVGEGT. This CDR3 spans 14 amino acids. CDR3 bases: TGTGCCAGCAGTTACTTGGCAGAGTCCTACGAGCAGTACTTC. It codes for CASSYLAESYEQYF.

Worth noting for this clonotype: This may be a read error: a much more frequent sequence differs by one nucleotide. No conserved phenylalanine or tryptophan is present at the end of the CDR3, so a read error is the likely explanation. The V call is TRBV28, the J call TRBJ2-1; possibly TRBD1 for D (5 bases). Germline V CDR1 and CDR2: MDHEN, SYDVKM. The V and J ends lost 6 bases and 6 bases respectively, with 15 bases between them. CDR3 size: 14 residues. The CDR3, as DNA: TGTGCCAGCAGCTCCAGGGTGGTTAGCAATGAGCAGTTCTCC. Translating it yields CASSSRVVSNEQFS.

A note on this clonotype: A much larger clone differs by one base, so this may be a read error. The chain couples TRBV4-1 to TRBJ2-1; D is possibly TRBD2 (6 bases). The germline V gene has CDR1 MGHRA and CDR2 YSYEKL. This CDR3 region has 13 residues. The CDR3 DNA reads as TGCGCCTGCAGTTCGGACTACTACAATGAGCAGTTCTTC. It is translated as CACSSDYYNEQFF.

V is TRBV11-2 and J is TRBJ2-3; the match to TRBD1 covers 7 bases. Looked up from germline, CDR1 is SGHAT and CDR2 is FQNNGV. The CDR3 is 15 residues long. Losses at the gene ends were 6 bases for V and 11 bases for J; bases not matched to a gene: 17. The CDR3 loop reads CASRLPGQLTDGQYF. CDR3 bases: TGTGCCAGCAGACTACCGGGACAGCTCACAGATGGGCAGTATTTT.

The table lists this clonotype with many counts. The chain links TRBV12-3 or TRBV12-4 to TRBJ2-2, with 7 bases that match TRBD1. The CDR3 contains 14 residues. Trimming took 10 bases from V and 7 from J; bases not matched to a gene: 12. The DNA of the CDR3 is TGTGCCACCAGCGAGAGCACAGGGGTCGGGGAGCTGTTTTTT. The encoded protein is CATSESTGVGELFF.

The chain couples TRBV3-1 to TRBJ2-6; D call uncertain. Germline CDR1 reads LGHDT; CDR2 reads YNNKEL (reference sequence). V gave up 0 bases and J gave up 17 bases, with 26 bases separating them. The CDR3 covers 17 residues. CDR3 region: CASSQDGGYSGVNILTF. CDR3 in DNA: TGTGCCAGCAGCCAAGATGGCGGTTACTCTGGGGTCAACATCTTGACTTTC.

This clonotype showed up many times. The chain has TRBV6-2 or TRBV6-3 and TRBJ2-1; 10 bases are a match to TRBD2. V lost 5 bases to trimming and J lost 9 bases; unmatched junction nucleotides: 7. In germline, CDR1 is MNHEY, CDR2 SVGEGT. The length of the CDR3 is 14 residues. CDR3 coding DNA: TGTGCCAGCAGTAAGGGACTAGCGTCAAGTGAGCAGTTCTTC. Protein: CASSKGLASSEQFF.